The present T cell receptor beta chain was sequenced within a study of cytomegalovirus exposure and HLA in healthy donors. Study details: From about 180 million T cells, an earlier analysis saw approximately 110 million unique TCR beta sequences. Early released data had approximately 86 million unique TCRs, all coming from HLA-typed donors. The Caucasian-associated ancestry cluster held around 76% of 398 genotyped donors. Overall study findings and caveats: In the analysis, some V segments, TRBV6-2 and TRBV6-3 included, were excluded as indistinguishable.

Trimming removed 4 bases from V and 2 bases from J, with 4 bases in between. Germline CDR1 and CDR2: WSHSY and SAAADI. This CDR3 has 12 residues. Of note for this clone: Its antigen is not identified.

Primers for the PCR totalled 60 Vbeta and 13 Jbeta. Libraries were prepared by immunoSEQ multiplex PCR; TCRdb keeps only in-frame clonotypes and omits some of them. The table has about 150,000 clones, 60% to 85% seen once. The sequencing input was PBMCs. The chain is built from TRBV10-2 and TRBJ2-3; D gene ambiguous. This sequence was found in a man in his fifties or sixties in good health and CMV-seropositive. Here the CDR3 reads CASSANTDTQYF. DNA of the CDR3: TGCGCCAGCAGTGCAAACACAGATACGCAGTATTTT.